The rows below give T cell receptor beta chains drawn from one sample of a study of identical twins. TCRdb independently ran MiXCR on the 5' RACE reads; one entry per CDR3 protein. The table lists nearly 650,000 distinct CDR3 sequences, just over 7% of them singletons. The sample was also reused in another study, on yellow fever vaccine responses in identical twins.

The sequenced sample was PBMCs. The origin of the receptors is a woman aged 18-35 years in good health. Both conserved end residues are part of each CDR3. The D gene is left open where the match is weak. Only some rows state a clone size, as once, few, many or a class for expanded clones.

.,TRBV12-3/TRBV12-4,TRBJ2-5,.,TGTGCCAGCAGTTCTAGTTTTGAGACCCAGTACTTC,CASSSSFETQYF
few,TRBV2,TRBJ1-1,.,TGTGCCAGCAGTGACACACCGGAAGGCACTGAAGCTTTCTTT,CASSDTPEGTEAFF
many,TRBV12-3/TRBV12-4,TRBJ2-3,TRBD1,TGTGCCAGCAGTAAAGGACAGGGGGCTACGGGCACAGATACGCAGTATTTT,CASSKGQGATGTDTQYF
.,TRBV18,TRBJ2-5,.,TGTGCCAGCTCACCACAGCGAGGGGTGGAGACCCAGTACTTC,CASSPQRGVETQYF
.,TRBV28,TRBJ1-5,.,TGTGCCAGCAGTTTAGTGGCTTTTAATCAGCCCCAGCATTTT,CASSLVAFNQPQHF
.,TRBV9,TRBJ1-2,.,TGTGCCAGCAGCACCGGACAGACCTATGGCTACACCTTC,CASSTGQTYGYTF
.,TRBV18,TRBJ2-2,.,TGTGCCAGCTCACCTCCATCTGGAACCGGGGAGCTGTTTTTT,CASSPPSGTGELFF
few,TRBV12-3/TRBV12-4,TRBJ2-3,.,TGTGCCAGCAGTTGGACGTGGGAGGTCTTTTTTTCGCAGTATTTT,CASSWTWEVFFSQYF
many,TRBV6-4,TRBJ1-2,TRBD1,TGTGCCAGCAGTGACTCGGAGACAGGGTTGAATGGCTACACCTTC,CASSDSETGLNGYTF
many,TRBV11-2,TRBJ2-1,.,TGTGCCAGCAGCTTAGTAGGTTACAATGAGCAGTTCTTC,CASSLVGYNEQFF
few,TRBV7-6,TRBJ2-3,.,TGTGCCAGCAGCTTAGGGGGGTCGCGGAGGGGCACAGATACGCAGTATTTT,CASSLGGSRRGTDTQYF
many,TRBV12-5,TRBJ2-3,.,TGTGCTAGTGGTTTATCGGGGAACACAGATACGCAGTATTTT,CASGLSGNTDTQYF
many,TRBV28,TRBJ2-7,.,TGTGCCAGCAGTTTACAAGGGATGGACGAGCAGTACTTC,CASSLQGMDEQYF
.,TRBV7-3,TRBJ2-1,TRBD1,TGTGCCAGCAGCTCGAACACCGGACAGGTATCCTACAATGAGCAGTTCTTC,CASSSNTGQVSYNEQFF
few,TRBV7-9,TRBJ1-1,.,TGTGCCAGCAGCACCACAGACCGGGAGCACACTGAAGCTTTCTTT,CASSTTDREHTEAFF
.,TRBV15,TRBJ1-4,.,TGTGCCACCAGCAATCCACAGGGATGGTCTGAAAAACTGTTTTTT,CATSNPQGWSEKLFF
.,TRBV6-1,TRBJ2-1,TRBD2,TGTGCCAGCAGTCGACTAGCGGGAGGGGGCGTGTACAATGAGCAGTTCTTC,CASSRLAGGGVYNEQFF
.,TRBV4-2,TRBJ2-2,TRBD2,TGTGCCAGCAGCCTCGGACTCGGGACTAGCGGGACCGGGGAGCTGTTTTTT,CASSLGLGTSGTGELFF
.,TRBV24-1,TRBJ2-1,.,TGTGCCACCAGTCCCGGGGGTCTTAGGGGAAGGGACTCCTACAATGAGCAGTTCTTC,CATSPGGLRGRDSYNEQFF
many,TRBV10-3,TRBJ1-5,TRBD1,TGTGCCATCAGTGTAGGGACAGCTTATAGCAATCAGCCCCAGCATTTT,CAISVGTAYSNQPQHF
many,TRBV19,TRBJ2-1,.,TGTGCCAGTAGTATGTCCTACAATGAGCAGTTCTTC,CASSMSYNEQFF
.,TRBV7-6,TRBJ2-1,TRBD2,TGTGCCAGCAGCTTAGGGGGGGGGACCCTCGATGAGCAGTTCTTC,CASSLGGGTLDEQFF
many,TRBV6-1,TRBJ2-7,.,TGTGCCAGCAGCAGAGGGGGGGGGAACTACGAGCAGTACTTC,CASSRGGGNYEQYF
.,TRBV18,TRBJ2-3,TRBD2,TGTGCCAGCTCACCAATCGCCCTAGCGGGAGGGCCTTTGACAGATACGCAGTATTTT,CASSPIALAGGPLTDTQYF
many,TRBV7-9,TRBJ1-1,.,TGTGCCAGTAACAGCTTGAACACTGAAGCTTTCTTT,CASNSLNTEAFF
many,TRBV20-1,TRBJ2-3,TRBD2,TGCAGTGCTAGTTGGATGGATTGGCGGGAGGCCCGGATCGGGCAGTATTTT,CSASWMDWREARIGQYF
.,TRBV5-1,TRBJ2-3,TRBD2,TGCGCCAGCAGCTCGCTAGCGGGAGGAGCCGATACGCAGTATTTT,CASSSLAGGADTQYF
many,TRBV6-1,TRBJ2-7,.,TGTGCCAGCAGTCCTATGGGGTTCTACGAGCAGTACTTC,CASSPMGFYEQYF
.,TRBV5-1,TRBJ2-1,.,TGCGCCAGCAGCTTGGCGGGCCCGGGGGATGAGCAGTTCTTC,CASSLAGPGDEQFF
few,TRBV9,TRBJ2-2,.,TGTGCCAGCAGCGTAGTTCTTACCGGGGAGCTGTTTTTT,CASSVVLTGELFF
.,TRBV29-1,TRBJ1-1,.,TGCAGCGTTGGGAAGGGCGACACTGAAGCTTTCTTT,CSVGKGDTEAFF
few,TRBV2,TRBJ2-3,TRBD2,TGTGCCAGCAGCAGCGGGAGTAGAGATACGCAGTATTTT,CASSSGSRDTQYF
many,TRBV20-1,TRBJ1-2,.,TGCAGTCCCAATCCAGGGGACGGCTACACCTTC,CSPNPGDGYTF
many,TRBV4-1,TRBJ2-3,TRBD1,TGCGCCAGCAGCCAAGGGACAGGGGAGCGCACAGATACGCAGTATTTT,CASSQGTGERTDTQYF
few,TRBV27,TRBJ2-5,TRBD2,TGTGCCAGCAGTCGCTCGGGGGGGGGGAGAGAGACCCAGTACTTC,CASSRSGGGRETQYF